The TCR beta chain under discussion was sequenced for a study of neoadjuvant nivolumab and ipilimumab in lung cancer. Profiling relied on immunoSEQ multiplex PCR, and the TCRdb table lists in-frame clones only, not all of them. The data show 4,000 to 6,000 clones, around 80% seen once. CDR1 is SGHDT, CDR2 YYEEEE, per germline. The CDR3 runs 16 residues. V lost 3 bases and J lost 3, with 17 bases in between. With respect to this clone: Its antigen remains unidentified.

Whole-study findings and limits: Pretherapy blood TCR richness correlated positively with resected tumor richness. TCR richness and clonality were higher in tumors than adjacent uninvolved lung.

The chain is built from TRBV5-6 and TRBJ2-3, with D perhaps TRBD2 (5 bases). The sequencing here drew on normal lung tissue adjacent to the tumor, taken after neoadjuvant nivolumab, alone or with ipilimumab, at or shortly before surgery. This TCR was recovered from an adult with non-small cell lung cancer. Some clones in this sample may be carry-over from other donors' samples. DNA of the CDR3: TGTGCCAGCAGCTCGCGGGCTTCCTCGAAGACAGATACGCAGTATTTT. This gives the protein CASSSRASSKTDTQYF.